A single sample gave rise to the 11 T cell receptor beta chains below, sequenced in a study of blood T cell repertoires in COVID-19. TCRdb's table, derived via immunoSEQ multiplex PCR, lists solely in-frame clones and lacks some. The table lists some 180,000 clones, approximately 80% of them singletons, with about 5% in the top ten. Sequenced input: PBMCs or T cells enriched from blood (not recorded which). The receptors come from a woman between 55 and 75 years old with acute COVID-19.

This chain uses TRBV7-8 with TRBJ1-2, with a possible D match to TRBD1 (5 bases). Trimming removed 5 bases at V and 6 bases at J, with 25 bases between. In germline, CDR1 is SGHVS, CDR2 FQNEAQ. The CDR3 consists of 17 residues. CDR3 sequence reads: CASSGWGIRTGEDGYTF. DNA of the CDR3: TGTGCCAGCAGCGGATGGGGTATCCGTACAGGCGAGGATGGCTACACCTTC.

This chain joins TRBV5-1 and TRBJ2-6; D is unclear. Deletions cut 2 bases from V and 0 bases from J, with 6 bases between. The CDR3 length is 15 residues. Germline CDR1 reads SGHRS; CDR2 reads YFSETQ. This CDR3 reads CASSFLVSGANVLTF. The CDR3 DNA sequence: TGCGCCAGCAGCTTCCTAGTCTCTGGGGCCAACGTCCTGACTTTC.

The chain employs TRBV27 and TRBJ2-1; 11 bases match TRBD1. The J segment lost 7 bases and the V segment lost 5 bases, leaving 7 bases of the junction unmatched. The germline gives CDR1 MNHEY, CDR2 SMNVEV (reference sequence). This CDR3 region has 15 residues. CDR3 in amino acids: CASSPMGQGGNEQFF. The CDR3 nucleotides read TGTGCCAGCAGTCCAATGGGACAGGGGGGGAATGAGCAGTTCTTC.

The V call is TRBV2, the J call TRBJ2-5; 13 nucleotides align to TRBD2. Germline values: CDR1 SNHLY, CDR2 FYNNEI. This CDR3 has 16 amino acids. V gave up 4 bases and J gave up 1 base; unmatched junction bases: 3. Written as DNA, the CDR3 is TGTGCCAGCAGTGGGACTAGCGGGGGTTCCCAAGAGACCCAGTACTTC. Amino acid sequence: CASSGTSGGSQETQYF.

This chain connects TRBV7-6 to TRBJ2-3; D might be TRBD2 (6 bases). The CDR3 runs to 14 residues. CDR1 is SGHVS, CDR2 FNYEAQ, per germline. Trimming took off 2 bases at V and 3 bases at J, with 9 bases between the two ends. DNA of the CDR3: TGTGCCAGCAGCTTATTTCGGGAGACAGATACGCAGTATTTT. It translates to CASSLFRETDTQYF. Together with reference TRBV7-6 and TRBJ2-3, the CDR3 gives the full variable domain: GAGVSQSPRYKVTKRGQDVALRCDPISGHVSLYWYRQALGQGPEFLTYFNYEAQQDKSGLPNDRFSAERPEGSISTLTIQRTEQRDSAMYRCASSLFRETDTQYFGPGTRLTVL.

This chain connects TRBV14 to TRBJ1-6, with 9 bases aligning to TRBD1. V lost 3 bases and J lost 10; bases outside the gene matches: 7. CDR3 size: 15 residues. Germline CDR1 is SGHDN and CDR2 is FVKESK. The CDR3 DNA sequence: TGTGCCAGCAGCCAGAGGGACAGGGTTGGATCACCCCTCCACTTT. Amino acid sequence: CASSQRDRVGSPLHF.

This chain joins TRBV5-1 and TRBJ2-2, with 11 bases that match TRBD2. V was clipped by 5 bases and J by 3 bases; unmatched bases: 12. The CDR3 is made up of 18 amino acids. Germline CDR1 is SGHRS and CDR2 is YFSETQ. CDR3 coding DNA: TGCGCCAGCAGACCCTTTCAACTAGCGGGAGCACACACCGGGGAGCTGTTTTTT. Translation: CASRPFQLAGAHTGELFF.

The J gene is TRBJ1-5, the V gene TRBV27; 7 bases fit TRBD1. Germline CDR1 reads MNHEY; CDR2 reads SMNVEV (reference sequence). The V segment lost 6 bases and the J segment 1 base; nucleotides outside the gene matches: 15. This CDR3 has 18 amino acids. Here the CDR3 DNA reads TGTGCCAGCAGACGGGTTGGCAGGGGGGACGGGAGCAATCAGCCCCAGCATTTT. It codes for CASRRVGRGDGSNQPQHF.

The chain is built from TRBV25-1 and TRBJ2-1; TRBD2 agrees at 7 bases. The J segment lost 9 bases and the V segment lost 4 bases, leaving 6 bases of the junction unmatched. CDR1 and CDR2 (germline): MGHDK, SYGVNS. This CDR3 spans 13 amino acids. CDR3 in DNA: TGTGCCAGCAGTGTTTCCGGGGGGAGTGAGCAGTTCTTC. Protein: CASSVSGGSEQFF.

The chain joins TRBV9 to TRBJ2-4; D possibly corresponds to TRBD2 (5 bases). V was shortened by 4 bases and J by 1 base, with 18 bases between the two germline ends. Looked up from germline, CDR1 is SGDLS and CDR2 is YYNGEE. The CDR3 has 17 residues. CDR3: CASSPLRGSEAKNIQYF. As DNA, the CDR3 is TGTGCCAGCAGCCCTCTCCGGGGTTCTGAGGCCAAAAACATTCAGTACTTC.

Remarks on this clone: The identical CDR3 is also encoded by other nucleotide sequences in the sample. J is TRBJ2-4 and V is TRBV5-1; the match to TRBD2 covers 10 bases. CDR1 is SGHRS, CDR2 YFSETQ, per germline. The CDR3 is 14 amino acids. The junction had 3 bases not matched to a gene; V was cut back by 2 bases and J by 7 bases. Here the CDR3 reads CASSLSGRGNIQYF. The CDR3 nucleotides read TGCGCCAGCAGCTTAAGCGGGAGGGGCAACATTCAGTACTTC.